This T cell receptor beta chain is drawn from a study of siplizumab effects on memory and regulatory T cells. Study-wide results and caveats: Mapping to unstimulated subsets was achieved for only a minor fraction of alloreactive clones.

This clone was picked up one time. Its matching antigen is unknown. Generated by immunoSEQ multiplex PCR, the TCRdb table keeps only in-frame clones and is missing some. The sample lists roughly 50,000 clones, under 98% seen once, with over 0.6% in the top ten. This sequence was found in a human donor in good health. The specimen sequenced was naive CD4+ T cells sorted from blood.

This CDR3 is CASRVQGAVNTEAFF. The CDR3 DNA is TGTGCCAGTAGGGTACAGGGGGCTGTGAACACTGAAGCTTTCTTT. This sequence joins TRBV19 and TRBJ1-1; TRBD1 matches at 9 bases. The germline V gene has CDR1 LNHDA and CDR2 SQIVND (reference sequence). Trimming at V came to 6 bases and at J to 0 bases, leaving 5 bases not matched to a gene. The CDR3 is 15 residues long.